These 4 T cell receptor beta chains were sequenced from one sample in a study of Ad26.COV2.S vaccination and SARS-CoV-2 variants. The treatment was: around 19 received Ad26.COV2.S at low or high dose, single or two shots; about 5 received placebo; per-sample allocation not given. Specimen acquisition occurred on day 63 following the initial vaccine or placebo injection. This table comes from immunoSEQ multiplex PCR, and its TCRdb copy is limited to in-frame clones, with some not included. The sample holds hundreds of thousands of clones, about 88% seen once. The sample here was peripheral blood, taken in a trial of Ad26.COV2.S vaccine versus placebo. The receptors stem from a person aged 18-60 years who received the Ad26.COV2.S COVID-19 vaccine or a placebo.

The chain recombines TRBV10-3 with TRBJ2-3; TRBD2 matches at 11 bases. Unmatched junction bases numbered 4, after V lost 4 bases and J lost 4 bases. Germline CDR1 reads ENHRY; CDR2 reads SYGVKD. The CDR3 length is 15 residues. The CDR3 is CAISGDSGGADTQYF. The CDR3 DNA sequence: TGTGCCATCAGTGGAGATAGCGGGGGGGCAGATACGCAGTATTTT.

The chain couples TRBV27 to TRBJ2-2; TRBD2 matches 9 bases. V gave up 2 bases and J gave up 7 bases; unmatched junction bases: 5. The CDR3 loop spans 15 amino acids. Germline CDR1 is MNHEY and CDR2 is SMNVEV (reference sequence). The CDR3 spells CASSLIPSGIGELFF. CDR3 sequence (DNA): TGTGCCAGCAGTTTAATTCCTAGCGGGATCGGGGAGCTGTTTTTT.

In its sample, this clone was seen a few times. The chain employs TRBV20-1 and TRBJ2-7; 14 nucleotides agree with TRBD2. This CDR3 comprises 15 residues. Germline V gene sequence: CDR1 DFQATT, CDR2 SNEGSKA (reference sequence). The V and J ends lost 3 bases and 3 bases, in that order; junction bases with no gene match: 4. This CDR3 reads CSASGLAGGLYEQYF. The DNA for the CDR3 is TGCAGTGCTAGTGGACTAGCGGGGGGTCTCTACGAGCAGTACTTC.

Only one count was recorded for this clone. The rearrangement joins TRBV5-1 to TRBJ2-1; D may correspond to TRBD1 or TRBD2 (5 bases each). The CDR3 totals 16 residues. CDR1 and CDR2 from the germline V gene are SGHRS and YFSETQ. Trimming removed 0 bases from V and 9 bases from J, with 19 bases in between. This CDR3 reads CASSLAIAEGTGEQFF. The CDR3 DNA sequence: TGCGCCAGCAGCTTGGCTATAGCAGAGGGGACGGGTGAGCAGTTCTTC.